Presented here are 25 T cell receptor beta chains from one specimen sequenced in a study of blood T cells in healthy people across ages. The use of a sample-barcoded 5' primer and a J-beta primer mix characterized a second PCR of roughly 6 to 11 cycles. MiXCR was run by TCRdb on the 5' RACE reads, yielding one entry per CDR3 protein. The sample consists of about 940,000 distinct CDR3 sequences, around 48% of them appearing once. Sample: blood. The receptor set was obtained from a man between 25 and 39 years old in good health.

CDR3 sequence reads: CASQGQGSTGELFF. CDR3 in DNA: TGTGCCAGCCAGGGACAGGGGAGCACCGGGGAGCTGTTTTTT. The chain combines TRBV4-2 with TRBJ2-2, with 10 nucleotides matching TRBD1. The CDR3 totals 14 residues. J was trimmed by 4 bases and V by 8 bases; bases with no gene match: 4. CDR1 LGHNA and CDR2 YNFKEQ come from the germline V gene.

About this clonotype itself: Relative to the germline gene, one junction end is altered; a read error may explain this. J is TRBJ2-3 and V is TRBV4-1; possibly TRBD1 for D (6 bases). The CDR3 sequence is 14 residues long. Germline lookup yields CDR1 MGHRA and CDR2 YSYEKL. CDR3 sequence reads: CASSPLPTGDAQYF. In DNA form, the CDR3 reads TGCGCCAGCAGCCCCCTCCCGACAGGAGATGCGCAGTATTTT.

Remarks on this clonotype: This may come from a read error, since a much larger clone is one base off. The rearrangement joins TRBV6-2 or TRBV6-3 to TRBJ2-1; 7 positions match TRBD2. V lost 4 bases and J lost 9; bases outside the gene matches: 12. This CDR3 spans 15 amino acids. Per the germline V gene, CDR1 is MNHEY and CDR2 is SVGEGT. CDR3 amino acids: CASSFLADSEGEQFF. Written as DNA, the CDR3 is TGTGCCAGCAGTTTCCTAGCGGACTCGGAGGGTGAGCAGTTCTTC.

This clonotype has more than one count but fewer than ten. This chain joins TRBV12-3 or TRBV12-4 and TRBJ2-1; 7 positions agree with TRBD1. CDR3 size: 14 residues. Trimming took 6 bases from V and 6 from J; bases not matched to a gene: 8. The CDR3 here is CASSQGQVINEQFF. The CDR3 DNA follows: TGTGCCAGCAGCCAAGGACAGGTCATCAATGAGCAGTTCTTC.

This chain joins TRBV15 and TRBJ2-1; D is perhaps TRBD1 (6 bases). The CDR3 runs to 15 residues. The V and J ends lost 0 bases and 4 bases respectively, with 10 bases between them. Germline CDR1 LNHNV, CDR2 YYDKDF (reference sequence). As DNA, the CDR3 is TGTGCCACCAGCAGAGATCGGCAGGGGTACAATGAGCAGTTCTTC. Protein: CATSRDRQGYNEQFF.

V usage is TRBV27 and J usage is TRBJ1-1; unclear D gene. CDR3 size: 15 residues. Trimming pared 3 bases from V and 1 base from J, leaving 12 bases between. Germline CDR1 is MNHEY and CDR2 is SMNVEV (reference sequence). The chain's CDR3 is CASSFHTRGNTEAFF. The CDR3 DNA sequence: TGTGCCAGCAGTTTCCACACACGGGGGAACACTGAAGCTTTCTTT.

V usage is TRBV6-5 and J usage is TRBJ1-6, with D perhaps matching TRBD1 (5 bases). Germline CDR1 is MNHEY and CDR2 is SVGAGI. CDR3 length equals 14 residues. V was trimmed by 2 bases and J by 6 bases, leaving 8 bases between them. DNA for the CDR3: TGTGCCAGCAGTTACCCCGGGACTAATTCACCCCTCCACTTT. It codes for CASSYPGTNSPLHF.

This clonotype has only a few counts. The V call is TRBV5-1, the J call TRBJ2-3; 8 nucleotides line up with TRBD1. Germline loops: CDR1 SGHRS, CDR2 YFSETQ. Trimming removed 4 bases from V and 6 bases from J; junction bases left unmatched: 16. This CDR3 has 17 amino acids. CDR3 amino acids: CASSPRSGTGVSDTQYF. CDR3 bases: TGCGCCAGCAGCCCAAGATCCGGGACAGGAGTCTCTGATACGCAGTATTTT. Full variable domain (remainder filled in from reference TRBV5-1 and TRBJ2-3): KAGVTQTPRYLIKTRGQQVTLSCSPISGHRSVSWYQQTPGQGLQFLFEYFSETQRNKGNFPGRFSGRQFSNSRSEMNVSTLELGDSALYLCASSPRSGTGVSDTQYFGPGTRLTVL.

This clonotype was detected a few times. The chain uses TRBV5-1 and TRBJ2-7; possibly TRBD1 for D (6 bases). From germline, CDR1 is SGHRS and CDR2 YFSETQ. The CDR3 is 13 residues long. V was shortened by 1 base and J by 3 bases, with 8 bases between the two germline ends. The CDR3 region has the DNA TGCGCCAGCAGCTTGTGGACAGACTACGAGCAGTACTTC. Amino acid sequence: CASSLWTDYEQYF.

J is TRBJ2-7 and V is TRBV28; 10 bases are shared with TRBD1. Losses at the gene ends were 5 bases for V and 2 bases for J; bases not matched to a gene: 12. The CDR3 is 17 amino acids. Germline lookup yields CDR1 MDHEN and CDR2 SYDVKM. The CDR3 nucleotides read TGTGCCAGCAGTCTAACCGCCGGGGACAGGGGCACCTACGAGCAGTACTTC. Translating it yields CASSLTAGDRGTYEQYF.

The DNA of the CDR3 is TGTGCCAGCAGCCACCGGGATTCTACCTATGGCTACACCTTC. Residues: CASSHRDSTYGYTF. V is TRBV9 and J is TRBJ1-2, with D hard to call. V lost 4 bases, J lost 4 bases, and 14 bases lay in between. There are 14 residues in the CDR3. The germline V gene encodes CDR1 SGDLS and CDR2 YYNGEE.

Comment on this clonotype: A clone one base away is much larger, so this may be a read error. The chain is built from TRBV20-1 and TRBJ2-3; 10 bases agree with TRBD2. There are 16 residues in the CDR3. The germline CDR1 and CDR2 sequences are DFQATT and SNEGSKA (reference sequence). The CDR3 here is CCASPASGGRTDTQYF. In nucleotides, the CDR3 is TGCTGTGCTAGCCCGGCTAGCGGGGGCCGCACAGATACGCAGTATTTT.

This clonotype was counted only a few times. The rearrangement links TRBV29-1 to TRBJ2-3, with TRBD2 identical over 11 bases. The V segment lost 6 bases and the J segment 1 base; nucleotides outside the gene matches: 9. From germline, CDR1 is SQVTM and CDR2 ANQGSEA. This CDR3 has 16 amino acids. The CDR3 DNA follows: TGCAGCGTGCCCGGACTAGCGGGCTCCGGCACAGATACGCAGTATTTT. As protein: CSVPGLAGSGTDTQYF.

The V and J genes are TRBV10-3 and TRBJ2-7; 8 bases fit TRBD2. Germline V CDR1 and CDR2: ENHRY, SYGVKD. V shed 1 base and J 0 bases; nucleotides not matched to a gene: 5. The CDR3 is 16 amino acids. For the CDR3, the DNA is TGTGCCATCAGTGAGTTACTAGCGGAAACCTCCTACGAGCAGTACTTC. It specifies CAISELLAETSYEQYF.

This chain connects TRBV20-1 to TRBJ2-3, with 9 bases identical to TRBD2. Per germline, CDR1 DFQATT and CDR2 SNEGSKA (reference sequence). The CDR3 extends over 19 amino acids. V shed 3 bases and J 0 bases; nucleotides not matched to a gene: 16. This chain's CDR3 is CSARVRSGRLQKSTDTQYF. DNA for the CDR3: TGCAGTGCTAGGGTCCGCAGCGGGAGGCTTCAAAAGAGCACAGATACGCAGTATTTT.

The V call is TRBV6-5, the J call TRBJ2-1; D unresolved. V was clipped by 4 bases and J by 10 bases, with 14 bases between them. From germline, CDR1 is MNHEY and CDR2 SVGAGI. The CDR3 has 13 residues. Here the CDR3 DNA reads TGTGCCAGCAGTTTACGACTGGCCTACGAGCAGTTCTTC. It is translated as CASSLRLAYEQFF.

J is TRBJ1-5 and V is TRBV20-1; TRBD1 agrees at 10 bases. Per the germline V gene, CDR1 is DFQATT and CDR2 is SNEGSKA (reference sequence). This CDR3 spans 16 amino acids. J was trimmed by 0 bases and V by 2 bases; bases with no gene match: 4. CDR3 DNA: TGCAGTGCTAGACGGACAGGGGGTTATAGCAATCAGCCCCAGCATTTT. This gives the protein CSARRTGGYSNQPQHF.

This sequence joins TRBV4-2 and TRBJ2-1, with 11 bases identical to TRBD2. The CDR3 runs 21 residues. CDR1 LGHNA and CDR2 YNFKEQ come from the germline V gene. V was clipped by 0 bases and J by 8 bases; unmatched bases: 21. CDR3 amino acids: CASSQDRGLAGGIKGGHEQFF. The CDR3 DNA sequence: TGTGCCAGCAGCCAAGATCGGGGATTAGCGGGGGGGATTAAGGGTGGGCATGAGCAGTTCTTC.

This clonotype showed up just a few times. This rearrangement joins TRBV7-6 to TRBJ2-5; perhaps TRBD1 as D (5 bases). Trimming removed 0 bases at V and 3 bases at J, with 14 bases between. CDR1 and CDR2 from the germline V gene are SGHVS and FNYEAQ. The CDR3 is made up of 16 amino acids. In DNA, the CDR3 is TGTGCCAGCAGCTTAGCGGGCAGGACAACTGAAGAGACCCAGTACTTC. It specifies CASSLAGRTTEETQYF.

The genes are TRBV5-4 and TRBJ2-1; D is uncertain. CDR1 and CDR2 (germline): SGHNT, YYREEE (reference sequence). Trimming shortened V by 4 bases and J by 8 bases, and 13 bases separated the two germline ends. This CDR3 is built from 13 residues. This chain's CDR3 is CASSLPVPDEQFF. The CDR3 DNA sequence: TGTGCCAGCAGCCTACCAGTTCCCGATGAGCAGTTCTTC.

V is TRBV7-2 and J is TRBJ2-5, with TRBD2 as a possible D gene (6 bases). This CDR3 contains 15 residues. With 1 base removed from V and 3 bases from J, the gap between germline ends came to 12 bases. Germline assignment: CDR1 SGHTA and CDR2 FQGNSA. CDR3 region: CASSLDWGEEETQYF. CDR3 nucleotide sequence: TGTGCCAGCAGCTTAGATTGGGGGGAGGAAGAGACCCAGTACTTC.

The table lists this clonotype with a few counts. V gene TRBV5-1 combines with J gene TRBJ1-2; D unresolved. CDR3 length: 13 residues. Germline V CDR1 and CDR2: SGHRS, YFSETQ. The V gene lost 0 bases and the J gene lost 9 bases, with 12 bases spanning the gap. The chain's CDR3 is CASSLEVVGSYTF. The CDR3 DNA follows: TGCGCCAGCAGCTTGGAGGTGGTTGGAAGCTACACCTTC.

V gene TRBV20-1 combines with J gene TRBJ2-1; 10 nucleotides agree with TRBD2. Germline V gives CDR1 DFQATT, CDR2 SNEGSKA (reference sequence). Germline trimming cut 0 bases from V and 13 bases from J; bases unmatched to any gene: 15. This CDR3 has 16 amino acids. The CDR3 sequence is CSARDLLAGDQETQFF. The DNA for the CDR3 is TGCAGTGCTAGAGACCTTCTAGCGGGGGATCAAGAGACCCAGTTCTTC.

The chain has TRBV4-2 and TRBJ2-5; D possibly matches TRBD1 or TRBD2 (6 bases each). Germline V gene lookup returns CDR1 LGHNA and CDR2 YNFKEQ. The V end was cut by 6 bases, the J end by 3 bases, with 11 bases between. The CDR3 contains 13 residues. The CDR3 region has the DNA TGTGCCAGCAGGCTGGAGGGGGAAGAGACCCAGTACTTC. Translating it yields CASRLEGEETQYF.

The chain joins TRBV7-3 to TRBJ2-3, with 8 bases aligning to TRBD2. Trimming cost V 1 base and J 7 bases; bases outside gene matches: 10. Germline V gene sequence: CDR1 SGHTA, CDR2 FQGTGA. The CDR3 has 16 amino acids. For the CDR3, the DNA is TGTGCCAGCAGCTTAATTCCCTGGACTAGCACTCATACGCAGTATTTT. This sequence encodes CASSLIPWTSTHTQYF.